This TCR beta chain comes out of a study of cytomegalovirus exposure and HLA in healthy donors. Whole-study results and caveats: TCR beta sequences reportedly predicted most subjects' HLA-A and HLA-B alleles accurately. There were some V segments, including TRBV6-2 and TRBV6-3, excluded as indistinguishable.

The CDR3 extends over 16 amino acids. The ends lost 0 bases at V and 3 bases at J; junction bases unmatched: 7. Germline CDR1 and CDR2: LGHNA and YSLEER. The PCR was carried out with 60 Vbeta primers and 13 Jbeta primers. The assay was immunoSEQ multiplex PCR, and TCRdb's table has in-frame clones only and misses some. In the table there are 90,000 to 150,000 clones, around 79% of which are singletons. Concerning this clone: Its target is unknown.

Sequencing used PBMCs. This chain links TRBV4-3 with TRBJ2-7; 8 nucleotides line up with TRBD2. This receptor was identified in a young woman in good health and CMV-seropositive. For the CDR3, the DNA is TGCGCCAGCAGCCAAGATTGGGGACTAGTAGGCTACGAGCAGTACTTC. Its protein product is CASSQDWGLVGYEQYF.